This T cell receptor beta chain was captured in a study of cytomegalovirus exposure and HLA in healthy donors. Study-level background: One earlier analysis, a look at some 180 million T cells, found some 110 million unique TCR beta sequences. Study outcomes and limitations: With further analysis later on, most CMV-associated TCR beta chains appeared HLA-restricted.

CDR1 is SEHNR, CDR2 FQNEAQ, per germline (reference sequence). The length of the CDR3 is 14 residues. V lost 5 bases, J lost 3 bases, and 14 bases lay in between. The primer mix had 60 Vbeta and 13 Jbeta primers. Here immunoSEQ multiplex PCR was the method, and the copy in TCRdb shows in-frame clones only, minus some. The sample holds about 140,000 clones, 80% seen once. About this clone: Its specificity is not known.

The sample was PBMCs. The origin of this receptor is a man in his thirties or forties in good health. This chain connects TRBV7-9 to TRBJ2-7; weak D call: TRBD1 (6 bases). The CDR3 here is CASSPGTKLYEQYF. The CDR3 DNA reads as TGTGCCAGCAGCCCCGGGACAAAGCTCTACGAGCAGTACTTC.